This T cell receptor beta chain was recovered during a study of blood T cells in healthy people across ages. This clonotype appeared a few times. Using a J-beta primer mix together with a sample-barcoded 5' primer, a second PCR was run for roughly 7 to 12 cycles. MiXCR was run by TCRdb on the 5' RACE reads, yielding one entry per CDR3 protein. Here the sample spans fewer than 800,000 distinct CDR3 sequences, approximately 49% being singletons. Material for sequencing was blood. The source is a woman aged 55-75 years in good health.

The CDR3 reads CSGRAFHLGTNEQFF. In DNA, the CDR3 is TGCAGCGGCCGGGCTTTCCATCTGGGTACCAATGAGCAGTTCTTC. The V and J genes are TRBV29-1 and TRBJ2-1; no clear D gene. Trimming took off 7 bases at V and 6 bases at J, with 22 bases between the two ends. Germline V gene sequence: CDR1 SQVTM, CDR2 ANQGSEA. The CDR3 sequence is 15 residues long.